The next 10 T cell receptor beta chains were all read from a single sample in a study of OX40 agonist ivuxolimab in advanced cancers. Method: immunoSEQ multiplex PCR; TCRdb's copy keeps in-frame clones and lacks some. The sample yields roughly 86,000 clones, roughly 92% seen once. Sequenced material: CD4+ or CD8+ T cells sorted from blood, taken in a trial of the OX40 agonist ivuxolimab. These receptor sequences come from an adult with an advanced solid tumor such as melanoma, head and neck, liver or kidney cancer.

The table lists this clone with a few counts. Here the CDR3 reads CASSADSGNTIYF. In DNA form, the CDR3 reads TGTGCCAGCAGCGCGGACTCTGGAAACACCATATATTTT. V gene TRBV7-9 combines with J gene TRBJ1-3; no definite D call. CDR1 is SEHNR, CDR2 FQNEAQ, per germline (reference sequence). The V end lost 5 bases, the J end lost 0 bases, and 5 bases lay between the germline ends. This CDR3 has 13 residues.

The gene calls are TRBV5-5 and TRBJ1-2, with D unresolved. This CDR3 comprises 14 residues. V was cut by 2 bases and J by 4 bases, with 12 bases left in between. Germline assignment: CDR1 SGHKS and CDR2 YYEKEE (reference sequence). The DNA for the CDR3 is TGTGCCAGCAGCTTAGTATATGAAGGCTATGGCTACACCTTC. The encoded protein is CASSLVYEGYGYTF. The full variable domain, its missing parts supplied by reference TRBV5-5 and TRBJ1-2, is DAGVTQSPTHLIKTRGQQVTLRCSPISGHKSVSWYQQVLGQGPQFIFQYYEKEERGRGNFPDRFSARQFPNYSSELNVNALLLGDSALYLCASSLVYEGYGYTFGSGTRLTVV.

CDR3 nucleotide sequence: TGTGCCACTCCGGGCGGGAACACAGATACGCAGTATTTT. Translated: CATPGGNTDTQYF. This sequence joins TRBV6-6 and TRBJ2-3; D is possibly TRBD2 (6 bases). The V gene's germline CDR1 is MNHNY and CDR2 SVGAGI (reference sequence). There are 13 residues in the CDR3. The V gene lost 10 bases and the J gene lost 2 bases, with 13 bases spanning the gap.

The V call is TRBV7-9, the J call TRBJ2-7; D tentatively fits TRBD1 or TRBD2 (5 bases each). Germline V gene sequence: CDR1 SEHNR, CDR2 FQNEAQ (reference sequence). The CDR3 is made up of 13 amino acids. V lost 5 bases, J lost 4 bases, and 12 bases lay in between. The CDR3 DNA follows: TGTGCCAGCAGCGGGGACGGGATTTACGAGCAGTACTTC. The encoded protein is CASSGDGIYEQYF. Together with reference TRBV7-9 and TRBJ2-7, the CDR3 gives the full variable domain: DTGVSQNPRHKITKRGQNVTFRCDPISEHNRLYWYRQTLGQGPEFLTYFQNEAQLEKSRLLSDRFSAERPKGSFSTLEIQRTEQGDSAMYLCASSGDGIYEQYFGPGTRLTVT.

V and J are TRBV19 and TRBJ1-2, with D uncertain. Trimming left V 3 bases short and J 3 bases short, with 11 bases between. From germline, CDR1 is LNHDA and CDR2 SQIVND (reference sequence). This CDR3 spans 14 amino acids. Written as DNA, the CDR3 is TGTGCCAGTAGTATTGACGGACCATACTATGGCTACACCTTC. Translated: CASSIDGPYYGYTF.

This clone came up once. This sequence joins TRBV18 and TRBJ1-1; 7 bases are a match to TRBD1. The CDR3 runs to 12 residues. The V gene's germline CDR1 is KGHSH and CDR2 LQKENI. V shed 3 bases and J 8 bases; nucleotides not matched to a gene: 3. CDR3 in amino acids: CASSPGTAEAFF. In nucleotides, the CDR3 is TGTGCCAGCTCACCGGGGACAGCAGAAGCTTTCTTT.

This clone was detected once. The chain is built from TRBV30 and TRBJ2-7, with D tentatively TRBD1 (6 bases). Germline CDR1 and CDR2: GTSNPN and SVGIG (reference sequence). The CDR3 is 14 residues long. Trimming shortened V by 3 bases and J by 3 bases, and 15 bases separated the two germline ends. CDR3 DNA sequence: TGTGCCTGGAGCTCGCCAGGGGTGGGCTACGAGCAGTACTTC. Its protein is CAWSSPGVGYEQYF.

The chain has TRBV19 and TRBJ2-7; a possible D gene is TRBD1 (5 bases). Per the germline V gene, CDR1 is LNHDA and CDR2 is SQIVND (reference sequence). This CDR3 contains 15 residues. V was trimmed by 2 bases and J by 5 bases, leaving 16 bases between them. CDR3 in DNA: TGTGCCAGTAGTATAACGCAGGGTTGGAGAGACGAGCAGTACTTC. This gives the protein CASSITQGWRDEQYF.

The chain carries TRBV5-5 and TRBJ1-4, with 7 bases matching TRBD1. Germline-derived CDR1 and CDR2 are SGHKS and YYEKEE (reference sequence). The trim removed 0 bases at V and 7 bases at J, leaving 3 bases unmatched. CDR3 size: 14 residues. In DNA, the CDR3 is TGTGCCAGCAGCTTGGGACAGGGAGCTGAAAAACTGTTTTTT. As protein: CASSLGQGAEKLFF.

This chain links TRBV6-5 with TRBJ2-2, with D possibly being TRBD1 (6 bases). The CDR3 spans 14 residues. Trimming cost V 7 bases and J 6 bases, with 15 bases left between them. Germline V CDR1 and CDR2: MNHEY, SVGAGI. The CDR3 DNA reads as TGTGCCAGCACCCCGTCAGGGGTCGCCGGGGAGCTGTTTTTT. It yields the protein CASTPSGVAGELFF.